This TCR beta chain came from a study of blood T cell repertoires in COVID-19. Study summary: The cDNA or gDNA used as material had been derived from T cells, B-cell-depleted T cells, or PBMCs.

Methods used by the authors: The authors estimated nucleated cell counts from reference gene primer amplification. Some clones are missing from TCRdb's copy, which holds only in-frame ones; the method was immunoSEQ multiplex PCR. The V and J calls and clone size come from that table; D and trimming were worked out from the DNA. The data hold around 100,000 clones, with 80% to 90% observed a single time. The germline gives CDR1 SGHRS, CDR2 YFSETQ. V was clipped by 4 bases and J by 0 bases, with 14 bases between them. The CDR3 consists of 16 residues. Sequenced material: peripheral blood. The chain is built from TRBV5-1 and TRBJ1-3; D is unclear. The clonotype was recovered from a man aged 50 or older with acute or convalescent COVID-19. The CDR3 sequence is CASSQSTTSSGNTIYF. DNA of the CDR3: TGCGCCAGCAGCCAAAGTACTACCAGCTCTGGAAACACCATATATTTT.